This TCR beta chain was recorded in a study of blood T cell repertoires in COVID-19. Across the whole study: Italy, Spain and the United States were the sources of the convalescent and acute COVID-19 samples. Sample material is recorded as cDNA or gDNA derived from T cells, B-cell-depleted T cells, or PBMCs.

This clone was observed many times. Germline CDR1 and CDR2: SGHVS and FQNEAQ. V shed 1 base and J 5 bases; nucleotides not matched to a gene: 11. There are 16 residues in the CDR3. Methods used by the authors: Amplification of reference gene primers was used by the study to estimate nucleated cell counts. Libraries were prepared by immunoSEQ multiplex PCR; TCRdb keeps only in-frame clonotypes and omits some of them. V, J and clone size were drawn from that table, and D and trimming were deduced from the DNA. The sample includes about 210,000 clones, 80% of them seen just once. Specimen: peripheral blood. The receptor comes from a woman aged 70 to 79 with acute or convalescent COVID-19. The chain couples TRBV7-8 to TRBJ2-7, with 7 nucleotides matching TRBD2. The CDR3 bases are TGTGCCAGCAGCTTAGGTCCGGGGGGTCCTCGGGACGAGCAGTACGTC. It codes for CASSLGPGGPRDEQYV.